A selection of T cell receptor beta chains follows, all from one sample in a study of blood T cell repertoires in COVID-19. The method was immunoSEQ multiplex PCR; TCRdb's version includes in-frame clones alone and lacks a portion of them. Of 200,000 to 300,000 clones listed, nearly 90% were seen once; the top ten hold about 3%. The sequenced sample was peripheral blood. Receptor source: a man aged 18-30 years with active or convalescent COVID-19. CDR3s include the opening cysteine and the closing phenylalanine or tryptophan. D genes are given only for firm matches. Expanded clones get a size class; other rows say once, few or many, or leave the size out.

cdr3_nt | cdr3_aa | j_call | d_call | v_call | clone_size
TGTGCCAGCAGCTTAGGAGGAGGCGGGGGGGCCCTAGAGACCCAGTACTTC | CASSLGGGGGALETQYF | TRBJ2-5 | TRBD2 | TRBV7-2 | .
TGTGCCAGCAGTCTTCCAGGTTACAATGAGCAGTTCTTC | CASSLPGYNEQFF | TRBJ2-1 | . | TRBV25-1 | few
TGTGCCAGCGGCCGGGGGAACGAGCAGTACTTC | CASGRGNEQYF | TRBJ2-7 | . | TRBV19 | once
TGTGCCAGTAGTCCCCCGGCTAGCGGGCAGGGGGAGACCCAGTACTTC | CASSPPASGQGETQYF | TRBJ2-5 | TRBD2 | TRBV19 | once
TGTGCCATCAGTCTTAAACAGGGGTACGAGCAGTACTTC | CAISLKQGYEQYF | TRBJ2-7 | TRBD1 | TRBV10-3 | .
TGTGCCACCAGCAGAGTGGGGACAGGGACAACTAATGAAAAACTGTTTTTT | CATSRVGTGTTNEKLFF | TRBJ1-4 | TRBD1 | TRBV15 | .
TGTGCCAGCAGCCCAAGTTGGGGGGAGAGATACTACGAGCAGTACTTC | CASSPSWGERYYEQYF | TRBJ2-7 | . | TRBV27 | .
TGTGCCAGCAGTTCATCGCCGGGACAGGGGAAAAATGAGCAGTTCTTC | CASSSSPGQGKNEQFF | TRBJ2-1 | TRBD1 | TRBV6-5 | .
TGTGCCAGCAGCTTAGAAGGTACTCAGCGCTATGGCTACACCTTC | CASSLEGTQRYGYTF | TRBJ1-2 | . | TRBV7-2 | .
TGTGCCAGCAGTAAGATGGCTAGCGGGTTTCAAGAGACCCAGTACTTC | CASSKMASGFQETQYF | TRBJ2-5 | TRBD2 | TRBV27 | .
TGTGCCAGCAGTTTAGGTCTAGCGGGAGCCGAGCAGTACTTC | CASSLGLAGAEQYF | TRBJ2-7 | TRBD2 | TRBV28 | .
TGTGCCAGCAGCTTAGAACCAGGGACCAAAAACATTCAGTACTTC | CASSLEPGTKNIQYF | TRBJ2-4 | . | TRBV7-3 | .
TGTGCCACGGCCCCCCGGGACTCCAATGAGCAGTTCTTC | CATAPRDSNEQFF | TRBJ2-1 | . | TRBV3-1/TRBV3-2 | .
TGTGCCGGTGGGGCCGCGACAGGCAAACGTAAGCGGGAGTGCCAAGAGACCCAGTACTTC | CAGGAATGKRKRECQETQYF | TRBJ2-5 | TRBD2 | TRBV6-4 | .
TGTGCCACCAGTGACCCAGGGGGCGCGGGCACAGATACGCAGTATTTT | CATSDPGGAGTDTQYF | TRBJ2-3 | TRBD1 | TRBV24-1 | .
TGTGCCAGCTCTCTGGGGGAGATTAGACGCTCGGGAGGTGAAAAACTGTTTTTT | CASSLGEIRRSGGEKLFF | TRBJ1-4 | . | TRBV5-6 | .
TGTGCCAGCAGTTTATCCATCAGCTCCTACAATGAGCAGTTCTTC | CASSLSISSYNEQFF | TRBJ2-1 | . | TRBV27 | .
TGTGCCAGCAGTTTAGGCGGGAGTAGGACAGATACGCAGTATTTT | CASSLGGSRTDTQYF | TRBJ2-3 | TRBD2 | TRBV27 | .
TGTGCCAGCAGCTTACGACAGCTGGAAGCTTTCTTT | CASSLRQLEAFF | TRBJ1-1 | . | TRBV11-2 | .
TGTGCCAGCAGCACCAGGACAGGGTTGGTCTATGGCTACACCTTC | CASSTRTGLVYGYTF | TRBJ1-2 | TRBD1 | TRBV7-2 | .
TGCGCCAGCAGCCACCAGGGGGGTGTCTATGGCTACACCTTC | CASSHQGGVYGYTF | TRBJ1-2 | TRBD1 | TRBV4-1 | .
TGTGCCAGCAGCCCCCGTCCCTACAATGAGCAGTTCTTC | CASSPRPYNEQFF | TRBJ2-1 | . | TRBV9 | .
TGTGCCACCAACGACAGGTTCCGGAATGAAAAACTGTTTTTT | CATNDRFRNEKLFF | TRBJ1-4 | . | TRBV19 | .
TGCGCCAGCAGCCATGATTTAGCGGGAGGGGACTACGAGCAGTACTTC | CASSHDLAGGDYEQYF | TRBJ2-7 | TRBD2 | TRBV4-3 | .
TGTGCCAGCAGCCAGGGACTGCAAGAGACCCAGTACTTC | CASSQGLQETQYF | TRBJ2-5 | . | TRBV14 | once
TGTGCCAGCAGTTTGCAGGGGTATTATGGCTACACCTTC | CASSLQGYYGYTF | TRBJ1-2 | . | TRBV28 | .
TGTGCCAGCTCACCAGTAGGGGAATCCTTCTATGGCTACACCTTC | CASSPVGESFYGYTF | TRBJ1-2 | . | TRBV18 | .
TGTGCCAGCAGTTACGAAGGGTCCAGGGCACCCCTCCACTTT | CASSYEGSRAPLHF | TRBJ1-6 | . | TRBV6-5 | .
TGTGCCAGCAGCCCACGTTCTAGCGGGAGGGGGACAGATACGCAGTATTTT | CASSPRSSGRGTDTQYF | TRBJ2-3 | TRBD2 | TRBV14 | .
TGTGCCAGTAGTATAGATCTATGGAGAGAGGGGGCCAACGTCCTGACTTTC | CASSIDLWREGANVLTF | TRBJ2-6 | . | TRBV19 | .
TGTGCTAGTGGTCCCGGGACTAGCGGGTACAATGAGCAGTTCTTC | CASGPGTSGYNEQFF | TRBJ2-1 | TRBD2 | TRBV12-5 | .
TGCGCCAGCAGCTTGGAGCGGTCATCGCAGTTCTTC | CASSLERSSQFF | TRBJ2-1 | . | TRBV5-1 | .
TGTGCCAGCACCCCAGGGGGTTCGACTGAAGCTTTCTTT | CASTPGGSTEAFF | TRBJ1-1 | TRBD1 | TRBV6-5 | .
TGTGCCAGCAGTCAGTCGGGGAGGAACATTCAGTACTTC | CASSQSGRNIQYF | TRBJ2-4 | . | TRBV12-3/TRBV12-4 | .
TGTGCCTGGAGTGAAGCAGGATCTTACGAGCAGTACTTC | CAWSEAGSYEQYF | TRBJ2-7 | . | TRBV30 | .
TGTGCCAGCAGCACAGGACTAGCGGGGAAAGAGACCCAGTACTTC | CASSTGLAGKETQYF | TRBJ2-5 | TRBD2 | TRBV7-6 | .
TGCGCCAGCAGCCCGCCGGGACAGATGAACACCGGGGAGCTGTTTTTT | CASSPPGQMNTGELFF | TRBJ2-2 | TRBD1 | TRBV5-1 | .
TGTGCCAGCAGCCCGCTCACCCACGGAGGGATATGGAACACTGAAGCTTTCTTT | CASSPLTHGGIWNTEAFF | TRBJ1-1 | . | TRBV14 | few
TGTGCCTGGGCCATAACAGGTCACGGCTACACCTTC | CAWAITGHGYTF | TRBJ1-2 | . | TRBV30 | .
TGTGCCAGCAGCCCTAGACAGGGAGACACCATATATTTT | CASSPRQGDTIYF | TRBJ1-3 | TRBD1 | TRBV14 | .
TGTGCCAGCAGCCAAGATTTTCCCCCAGGCCCCAACTATGGCTACACCTTC | CASSQDFPPGPNYGYTF | TRBJ1-2 | . | TRBV4-2 | .
TGTGCCAGCAGTTTCCGGAGGGGCCCCTACGAGCAGTACTTC | CASSFRRGPYEQYF | TRBJ2-7 | . | TRBV28 | .
TGTGCCACCAGTGCCACAGGGGCTAATGATGAAAAACTGTTTTTT | CATSATGANDEKLFF | TRBJ1-4 | TRBD1 | TRBV15 | .
TGTGCCAGCAGCCCTTACTTCGGACAGGGAACGGGGGCAACTAATGAAAAACTGTTTTTT | CASSPYFGQGTGATNEKLFF | TRBJ1-4 | TRBD1 | TRBV7-8 | .
TGTGCCAGCAGTGCGGGTAGGGGGCTGAACACCGGGGAGCTGTTTTTT | CASSAGRGLNTGELFF | TRBJ2-2 | TRBD1 | TRBV6-1 | .
TGTGCCAGCAGTTTTGCTTCAAGCAGACAGGCCTACGGGCAGTACTTC | CASSFASSRQAYGQYF | TRBJ2-7 | . | TRBV28 | .
TGCGCCAGCAGCTTATTCGGGGAAAATTCACCCCTCCACTTT | CASSLFGENSPLHF | TRBJ1-6 | . | TRBV5-1 | .
TGTGCCAGCAGCTTAGCGCGGACTAGCGGGGGCGAGCAGTACTTC | CASSLARTSGGEQYF | TRBJ2-7 | TRBD2 | TRBV7-9 | .
TGTGCCAGCAGTTATCAGGGAGGGGGTAACTATGGCTACACCTTC | CASSYQGGGNYGYTF | TRBJ1-2 | . | TRBV6-5 | .
TGTGCCACCTCCCCCCCTACTAGCACAGATACGCAGTATTTT | CATSPPTSTDTQYF | TRBJ2-3 | . | TRBV6-5 | few
TGTGCCAGTAGTATGGGCCGCAGCTCCTACGAGCAGTACTTC | CASSMGRSSYEQYF | TRBJ2-7 | . | TRBV19 | .
TGTGCCAGCAGCTTAACGGACAGGGCATACGAGCAGTACTTC | CASSLTDRAYEQYF | TRBJ2-7 | TRBD1 | TRBV5-5 | .
TGTGCCAGCAGCACCCGGACAGGCACAGATACGCAGTATTTT | CASSTRTGTDTQYF | TRBJ2-3 | . | TRBV6-6 | .
TGCGCCAGCAGCCAAGAAAGGGGGAGCTCCTACAATGAGCAGTTCTTC | CASSQERGSSYNEQFF | TRBJ2-1 | . | TRBV4-3 | .
TGCGCCAGCAGCGAAAACCGGAGGGGTGAGCAGTTCTTC | CASSENRRGEQFF | TRBJ2-1 | . | TRBV5-1 | .